The 14 T cell receptor beta chains below come from one sample, sequenced in a study of cytomegalovirus exposure and HLA in healthy donors. The PCR had 60 Vbeta and 13 Jbeta primers. Here immunoSEQ multiplex PCR was the method, and the copy in TCRdb shows in-frame clones only, minus some. The data show about 160,000 clones, about four fifths seen once. Input material: PBMCs. The receptors were sampled from a male donor in good health and CMV-seropositive.

The chain joins TRBV7-6 to TRBJ1-1, with 12 bases fitting TRBD1. This CDR3 has 16 residues. V shed 5 bases and J 5 bases; nucleotides not matched to a gene: 9. Germline CDR1 reads SGHVS; CDR2 reads FNYEAQ. CDR3 protein: CASSPHRDRGLTEAFF. The CDR3 DNA is TGTGCCAGCAGCCCACACCGGGACAGGGGGCTTACTGAAGCTTTCTTT. Full variable domain (rest looked up from reference TRBV7-6 and TRBJ1-1): GAGVSQSPRYKVTKRGQDVALRCDPISGHVSLYWYRQALGQGPEFLTYFNYEAQQDKSGLPNDRFSAERPEGSISTLTIQRTEQRDSAMYRCASSPHRDRGLTEAFFGQGTRLTVV.

The chain links TRBV6-5 to TRBJ1-2; D gene ambiguous. The CDR3 extends over 12 amino acids. The germline V and J ends were trimmed by 8 bases and 7 bases, with 14 bases remaining between them. Germline loops: CDR1 MNHEY, CDR2 SVGAGI. CDR3 in DNA: TGTGCCAGCGGCGCTTGGGCCTCTGGCTACACCTTC. Its protein product is CASGAWASGYTF.

This clone appeared once. This chain joins TRBV4-3 and TRBJ2-1; D is possibly TRBD2 (6 bases). The CDR3 covers 13 residues. Germline assignment: CDR1 LGHNA and CDR2 YSLEER. V was trimmed by 1 base and J by 10 bases, leaving 11 bases between them. The DNA of the CDR3 is TGCGCCAGCAGCCAAGGCGGGGTTCGGGAGCAGTTCTTC. This codes for CASSQGGVREQFF.

This chain connects TRBV5-4 to TRBJ1-1; 12 nucleotides line up with TRBD1. V was clipped by 3 bases and J by 2 bases; unmatched bases: 8. Germline CDR1 reads SGHNT; CDR2 reads YYREEE (reference sequence). The length of the CDR3 is 17 residues. The CDR3 here is CASSSWDRGRLNTEAFF. The CDR3 bases are TGTGCCAGCAGCTCCTGGGACAGGGGGCGGCTAAACACTGAAGCTTTCTTT.

This chain joins TRBV10-3 and TRBJ1-6; unclear D gene. CDR1 is ENHRY and CDR2 is SYGVKD in the germline V gene. The CDR3 consists of 15 residues. Trimming left V 8 bases short and J 4 bases short, with 15 bases between. The DNA of the CDR3 is TGTGCCATCCGGGGAGGGTTTACTTATAATTCACCCCTCCACTTT. Translating gives CAIRGGFTYNSPLHF.

The CDR3 region has the DNA TGTGCCAGCAGCCAAGGGGAAGGACTTCAATATGAAAAACTGTTTTTT. It codes for CASSQGEGLQYEKLFF. The chain links TRBV14 to TRBJ1-4; no clear D. CDR1 and CDR2 (germline): SGHDN, FVKESK. The CDR3 loop spans 16 amino acids. The ends were cut back, 1 base at V and 6 bases at J, with 15 bases in the middle.

The V call is TRBV28, the J call TRBJ1-2; the D is unclear. V lost 2 bases, J lost 0 bases, and 10 bases lay in between. Per germline, CDR1 MDHEN and CDR2 SYDVKM. The CDR3 spans 15 residues. CDR3 DNA: TGTGCCAGCAGTTTAGGTACAGCCTCTAACTATGGCTACACCTTC. Residues: CASSLGTASNYGYTF.

This clone was picked up one time. The CDR3 nucleotides are TGTGCCAGCAGTCTCGGCGCCTCGGGGGGCACCGGGGAGCTGTTTTTT. This translates into CASSLGASGGTGELFF. The chain is built from TRBV28 and TRBJ2-2; TRBD2 agrees at 7 bases. Germline V gene sequence: CDR1 MDHEN, CDR2 SYDVKM. The CDR3 has 16 amino acids. J gave up 4 bases and V 5 bases, and 10 bases lay outside the gene matches. Based on the CDR3 plus reference TRBV28 and TRBJ2-2, the full variable domain is DVKVTQSSRYLVKRTGEKVFLECVQDMDHENMFWYRQDPGLGLRLIYFSYDVKMKEKGDIPEGYSVSREKKERFSLILESASTNQTSMYLCASSLGASGGTGELFFGEGSRLTVL.

The chain uses TRBV6-5 and TRBJ2-5, with a tentative D call TRBD1 (6 bases). V was cut by 7 bases and J by 3 bases, with 12 bases left in between. The CDR3 is made up of 13 amino acids. Per the germline V gene, CDR1 is MNHEY and CDR2 is SVGAGI. CDR3: CASIRPGEETQYF. In nucleotides, the CDR3 is TGTGCCAGCATTCGGCCAGGGGAAGAGACCCAGTACTTC.

This clone was seen just once. V is TRBV2 and J is TRBJ2-5; a weak D match, TRBD1 (6 bases). Per the germline V gene, CDR1 is SNHLY and CDR2 is FYNNEI. The CDR3 is 18 residues long. Between the trimmed V and J ends, which lost 2 bases and 1 base, there was a span of 20 bases. The DNA for the CDR3 is TGTGCCAGCAGTGAATTAAAAGTTGATGGGACACGCCAAGAGACCCAGTACTTC. This translates into CASSELKVDGTRQETQYF.

The chain couples TRBV7-2 to TRBJ1-1; weak D call: TRBD1 (5 bases). The CDR3 consists of 13 residues. Germline lookup yields CDR1 SGHTA and CDR2 FQGNSA. Trimming removed 4 bases from V and 7 bases from J, with 13 bases in between. CDR3 amino acids: CASSYRGGIEAFF. The CDR3, as DNA: TGTGCCAGCAGCTACCGGGGGGGTATTGAAGCTTTCTTT. Full variable domain (missing parts from reference TRBV7-2 and TRBJ1-1): GAGVSQSPSNKVTEKGKDVELRCDPISGHTALYWYRQSLGQGLEFLIYFQGNSAPDKSGLPSDRFSAERTGGSVSTLTIQRTQQEDSAVYLCASSYRGGIEAFFGQGTRLTVV.

V gene TRBV6-1 combines with J gene TRBJ1-1; possible D gene TRBD1, 5 bases. The CDR3 has 15 residues. The V end was cut by 4 bases, the J end by 2 bases, with 14 bases between. CDR1 and CDR2 (germline): MNHNS, SASEGT. CDR3 in amino acids: CASSGWAGQNTEAFF. CDR3 coding DNA: TGTGCCAGCAGTGGTTGGGCAGGGCAAAACACTGAAGCTTTCTTT.

The chain carries TRBV9 and TRBJ2-2; 10 bases align to TRBD2. Germline-derived CDR1 and CDR2 are SGDLS and YYNGEE. The CDR3 has 17 amino acids. Trimming removed 1 base from V and 3 bases from J; junction bases left unmatched: 6. The DNA of the CDR3 is TGTGCCAGCAGCGTATTTAGACTAGCGGGTGACACCGGGGAGCTGTTTTTT. Translation: CASSVFRLAGDTGELFF. The full variable domain, rest sourced from reference TRBV9 and TRBJ2-2, is DSGVTQTPKHLITATGQRVTLRCSPRSGDLSVYWYQQSLDQGLQFLIQYYNGEERAKGNILERFSAQQFPDLHSELNLSSLELGDSALYFCASSVFRLAGDTGELFFGEGSRLTVL.

There are a few counts of this clone. The V call is TRBV7-8, the J call TRBJ1-6, with D possibly being TRBD1 (5 bases). Germline CDR1 SGHVS, CDR2 FQNEAQ. The CDR3 extends over 18 amino acids. With 4 bases removed from V and 5 bases from J, the gap between germline ends came to 21 bases. CDR3 protein: CASSSGRRGLTNNSPLHF. The CDR3 coding sequence is TGTGCCAGCAGCTCGGGGAGGAGGGGCCTCACTAATAATTCACCCCTCCACTTT.